Shown below are 26 T cell receptor beta chains from a single sample sequenced in a study of cytomegalovirus exposure and HLA in healthy donors. Amplification used 60 Vbeta primers and 13 Jbeta primers. Libraries were prepared by immunoSEQ multiplex PCR; TCRdb keeps only in-frame clonotypes and omits some of them. The table has about 130,000 clones, approximately 80% seen once. Sequenced input: PBMCs. These receptors all come from a man aged 30-40 years in good health and CMV-seronegative.

The chain recombines TRBV18 with TRBJ1-1, with a weak D call TRBD1 (6 bases). V was clipped by 6 bases and J by 3 bases, with 11 bases between them. This CDR3 has 13 amino acids. Germline CDR1 KGHSH, CDR2 LQKENI. The DNA for the CDR3 is TGTGCCAGCTCCGCGAACAGGGACACTGAAGCTTTCTTT. This gives the protein CASSANRDTEAFF.

The chain joins TRBV5-1 to TRBJ2-3; D may be TRBD2 (6 bases). V dropped 4 bases and J dropped 5 bases, with 14 bases sitting between them. The germline V gene encodes CDR1 SGHRS and CDR2 YFSETQ. CDR3 size: 14 residues. This CDR3 reads CASSDGSLRDTQYF. CDR3 bases: TGCGCCAGCAGCGACGGGAGTCTCAGAGATACGCAGTATTTT.

The chain has TRBV18 and TRBJ1-1, with TRBD1 as a possible D gene (5 bases). The germline CDR1 and CDR2 sequences are KGHSH and LQKENI. Trimming pared 3 bases from V and 0 bases from J, leaving 8 bases between. This CDR3 contains 14 residues. The CDR3 here is CASSPRQLNTEAFF. The CDR3 region has the DNA TGTGCCAGCTCACCGAGACAGCTGAACACTGAAGCTTTCTTT.

This clone was recorded only once. This chain connects TRBV9 to TRBJ1-3; 7 nucleotides line up with TRBD1. Germline assignment: CDR1 SGDLS and CDR2 YYNGEE. Trimming cost V 2 bases and J 1 base; bases outside gene matches: 3. The CDR3 spans 15 residues. The CDR3 loop is CASSVRGQSGNTIYF. The CDR3 coding sequence is TGTGCCAGCAGCGTGAGGGGGCAATCTGGAAACACCATATATTTT. Full variable domain (outside the CDR3, taken from reference TRBV9 and TRBJ1-3): DSGVTQTPKHLITATGQRVTLRCSPRSGDLSVYWYQQSLDQGLQFLIQYYNGEERAKGNILERFSAQQFPDLHSELNLSSLELGDSALYFCASSVRGQSGNTIYFGEGSWLTVV.

This clone appeared once. The chain joins TRBV5-6 to TRBJ2-2, with 9 positions matching TRBD1. The ends lost 0 bases at V and 4 bases at J; junction bases unmatched: 1. This CDR3 spans 15 amino acids. Germline CDR1 and CDR2: SGHDT and YYEEEE. The CDR3, as DNA: TGTGCCAGCAGCTTGGGGACAGGGGTCACCGGGGAGCTGTTTTTT. This codes for CASSLGTGVTGELFF.

This CDR3 reads CATSRGLAELYEQYF. DNA of the CDR3: TGTGCCACCAGCAGGGGACTAGCGGAGCTCTACGAGCAGTACTTC. V gene TRBV15 combines with J gene TRBJ2-7, with 11 nucleotides matching TRBD2. The CDR3 sequence is 15 residues long. Germline CDR1 reads LNHNV; CDR2 reads YYDKDF (reference sequence). J lost 3 bases, V lost 3 bases, and 4 bases had no gene match. Complete variable domain (other parts from reference TRBV15 and TRBJ2-7): DAMVIQNPRYQVTQFGKPVTLSCSQTLNHNVMYWYQQKSSQAPKLLFHYYDKDFNNEADTPDNFQSRRPNTSFCFLDIRSPGLGDTAMYLCATSRGLAELYEQYFGPGTRLTVT.

CDR3 nucleotides: TGTGCCAGCAGGCTGGACATCAATCAGCCCCAGCATTTT. It yields the protein CASRLDINQPQHF. This rearrangement joins TRBV6-5 to TRBJ1-5, with D perhaps matching TRBD1 (5 bases). Trimming removed 6 bases from V and 3 bases from J, with 9 bases in between. This CDR3 region has 13 residues. Germline V gene sequence: CDR1 MNHEY, CDR2 SVGAGI.

The chain links TRBV5-6 to TRBJ2-6; the D is unclear. The V end was cut by 0 bases, the J end by 1 base, with 8 bases between. The CDR3 has 16 amino acids. Germline V gives CDR1 SGHDT, CDR2 YYEEEE. The CDR3 bases are TGTGCCAGCAGCTTGGGGGCTGGGTCTGGGGCCAACGTCCTGACTTTC. It encodes CASSLGAGSGANVLTF.

The chain recombines TRBV5-1 with TRBJ2-7; possible D gene TRBD1, 5 bases. V lost 2 bases and J 0 bases, leaving 12 bases between the germline ends. This CDR3 region has 15 residues. From germline, CDR1 is SGHRS and CDR2 YFSETQ. The chain's CDR3 is CASSLLQEPSYEQYF. As DNA, the CDR3 is TGCGCCAGCAGCTTACTACAGGAACCCTCCTACGAGCAGTACTTC.

This clone appeared a single time. The chain couples TRBV5-1 to TRBJ2-3; D is unclear. CDR1 and CDR2 from the germline V gene are SGHRS and YFSETQ. The germline V and J ends were trimmed by 8 bases and 0 bases, with 16 bases remaining between them. This CDR3 comprises 15 residues. The CDR3 loop reads CASKPRLPSTDTQYF. The CDR3 DNA follows: TGCGCCAGTAAACCTAGATTACCTAGCACAGATACGCAGTATTTT.

The J gene is TRBJ2-1, the V gene TRBV2, with D unclear. This CDR3 has 9 residues. V was pared by 8 bases and J by 11 bases, with 7 bases between. Germline V gene lookup returns CDR1 SNHLY and CDR2 FYNNEI. CDR3 coding DNA: TGTGCCAGCGGAGCCAAGCAGTTCTTC. This codes for CASGAKQFF.

This clone has a handful of counts. The chain has TRBV28 and TRBJ2-3; D remains ambiguous. Looked up from germline, CDR1 is MDHEN and CDR2 is SYDVKM. The CDR3 has 12 amino acids. Trimming stripped 3 bases from V and 6 bases from J, with 7 bases between. The DNA for the CDR3 is TGTGCCAGCAGTTTGATCCGGGATACGCAGTATTTT. Protein: CASSLIRDTQYF.

This chain uses TRBV10-2 with TRBJ1-2; TRBD1 agrees at 9 bases. Germline V gene lookup returns CDR1 WSHSY and CDR2 SAAADI. The V gene end was trimmed by 5 bases and the J gene end by 8 bases; junction bases not matched to a gene: 6. This CDR3 spans 13 amino acids. The CDR3 coding sequence is TGCGCCAGCAGTCGCGACAGGGGGAAGGGCTACACCTTC. Encoded protein: CASSRDRGKGYTF.

The chain is built from TRBV4-2 and TRBJ2-1; TRBD2 aligns across 7 bases. In germline, CDR1 is LGHNA, CDR2 YNFKEQ. The CDR3 spans 15 residues. V dropped 0 bases and J dropped 3; count of bases not matched to a gene: 2. In DNA, the CDR3 is TGTGCCAGCAGCCAAGATCGGACTAGCTACAATGAGCAGTTCTTC. Its protein product is CASSQDRTSYNEQFF.

This clone is a singleton in its sample. V gene TRBV14 combines with J gene TRBJ1-4; no clear D. CDR1 is SGHDN, CDR2 FVKESK, per germline. The CDR3 is made up of 13 amino acids. V dropped 1 base and J dropped 11 bases, with 11 bases sitting between them. DNA of the CDR3: TGTGCCAGCAGCCAAGTCCAGAGGGATAAACTGTTTTTT. Encoded protein: CASSQVQRDKLFF.

The V call is TRBV6-1, the J call TRBJ2-7, with 7 bases identical to TRBD1. The V gene end was trimmed by 6 bases and the J gene end by 2 bases; junction bases not matched to a gene: 10. The CDR3 extends over 15 amino acids. The germline V gene has CDR1 MNHNS and CDR2 SASEGT. The CDR3, as DNA: TGTGCCAGCAGCCTTGGACAGGTCTCTACCTACGAGCAGTACTTC. Translation: CASSLGQVSTYEQYF.

The V gene is TRBV7-8, the J gene TRBJ2-1; the D gene is possibly TRBD2 (6 bases). The V end lost 7 bases, the J end lost 9 bases, and 13 bases lay between the germline ends. The germline gives CDR1 SGHVS, CDR2 FQNEAQ. This CDR3 region has 12 residues. This CDR3 is CASTSGVREQFF. CDR3 nucleotides: TGTGCCAGCACCTCGGGAGTACGTGAGCAGTTCTTC. Drawing the rest from reference TRBV7-8 and TRBJ2-1, the complete variable domain is GAGVSQSPRYKVAKRGQDVALRCDPISGHVSLFWYQQALGQGPEFLTYFQNEAQLDKSGLPSDRFFAERPEGSVSTLKIQRTQQEDSAVYLCASTSGVREQFFGPGTRLTVL.

The chain uses TRBV5-1 and TRBJ2-7; 8 bases match TRBD2. V trimming: 6 bases; J trimming: 6 bases; junction bases outside the gene matches: 5. In germline, CDR1 is SGHRS, CDR2 YFSETQ. The CDR3 is 12 amino acids. The DNA of the CDR3 is TGCGCCAGCATTCCGGGGGGGTCCGAGCAGTACTTC. As protein: CASIPGGSEQYF.

This clone was observed a few times. The chain links TRBV14 to TRBJ2-5; a possible D gene is TRBD1 (6 bases). The J call could be wrong; TRBJ2-7 is a better fit for the DNA end. The germline CDR1 and CDR2 sequences are SGHDN and FVKESK. The CDR3 spans 15 residues. The CDR3 DNA reads TGTGCCAGCAGCCAGGCGGGCAGGGGCCCCTACGAGCAGTACTTC. Translating it yields CASSQAGRGPYEQYF.

This chain joins TRBV10-3 and TRBJ2-5, with TRBD1 matching over 8 bases. Germline V gives CDR1 ENHRY, CDR2 SYGVKD. Germline trimming cut 5 bases from V and 5 bases from J; bases unmatched to any gene: 10. The CDR3 is 15 amino acids. CDR3 bases: TGTGCCATCAGTCAGGGGGCTACAGGGGGGGAGACCCAGTACTTC. The encoded protein is CAISQGATGGETQYF.

The CDR3 region is CASSLFALRLAADTQYF. DNA for the CDR3: TGTGCCAGCAGCTTATTTGCATTGAGACTAGCTGCAGATACGCAGTATTTT. The chain joins TRBV5-6 to TRBJ2-3; 7 positions agree with TRBD2. The length of the CDR3 is 17 residues. J was trimmed by 4 bases and V by 2 bases; bases with no gene match: 13. CDR1 is SGHDT and CDR2 is YYEEEE in the germline V gene.

The chain uses TRBV5-6 and TRBJ2-1; D perhaps matches TRBD2 (6 bases). V was cut by 3 bases and J by 9 bases, with 13 bases left in between. Germline loops: CDR1 SGHDT, CDR2 YYEEEE. The CDR3 is made up of 13 amino acids. The CDR3 DNA reads TGTGCCAGCAGCTGGTGGACGGGAGTTGAGCAGTTCTTC. Amino acid sequence: CASSWWTGVEQFF.

The V and J genes are TRBV7-2 and TRBJ1-3; no reliable D call. The CDR3 is 15 residues long. The germline V gene has CDR1 SGHTA and CDR2 FQGNSA. V dropped 0 bases and J dropped 2 bases, with 8 bases sitting between them. The CDR3 DNA follows: TGTGCCAGCAGCTTAGCGGCAGGAACTGGAAACACCATATATTTT. It yields the protein CASSLAAGTGNTIYF.

This sequence joins TRBV19 and TRBJ1-5; possible D gene TRBD1, 6 bases. CDR1 LNHDA and CDR2 SQIVND come from the germline V gene (reference sequence). V lost 5 bases and J 4 bases, leaving 15 bases between the germline ends. This CDR3 has 15 amino acids. Here the CDR3 DNA reads TGTGCCAGTAGTCACTCCAACAGGGAAAATCAGCCCCAGCATTTT. This codes for CASSHSNRENQPQHF.

This chain connects TRBV5-6 to TRBJ2-1; D is perhaps TRBD2 (6 bases). V lost 3 bases, J lost 10 bases, and 14 bases lay in between. This CDR3 is built from 13 residues. Germline CDR1 SGHDT, CDR2 YYEEEE. In nucleotides, the CDR3 is TGTGCCAGCAGCTCCGGACCGGGGAGGGAGCAGTTCTTC. Amino acid sequence: CASSSGPGREQFF.

V is TRBV4-3 and J is TRBJ2-2; weak D call: TRBD2 (6 bases). In germline, CDR1 is LGHNA, CDR2 YSLEER. V was trimmed by 0 bases and J by 2 bases, leaving 10 bases between them. This CDR3 region has 16 residues. The CDR3 DNA reads as TGCGCCAGCAGCCAAGATGGACTACCTAACACCGGGGAGCTGTTTTTT. Protein: CASSQDGLPNTGELFF.